This T cell receptor beta chain was profiled in a study of sequential checkpoint blockade in melanoma. Study at large: Over 20 patients had matched tumor biopsies before treatment and at week 13 after nivolumab or ipilimumab alone.

Trimming left V 2 bases short and J 8 bases short, with 9 bases between. CDR1 LNHDA and CDR2 SQIVND come from the germline V gene (reference sequence). The CDR3 is 12 amino acids. The treatment denotes: randomized to nivolumab then ipilimumab (arm A) or the reverse (arm B). Sequenced by immunoSEQ multiplex PCR; TCRdb stores in-frame clones only, minus some. Of roughly 7,000 clones listed, roughly 30% were seen once; the top ten hold roughly 21%. This clone was seen a few times. Other DNA variants within this sample encode the same CDR3. The J gene is TRBJ1-2, the V gene TRBV19, with a tentative D call TRBD1 (5 bases). The source is a human donor with melanoma. This specimen consisted of tumor tissue (inferred from file names), obtained from a patient given nivolumab and ipilimumab in sequence. The CDR3 reads CASSIRGGGYTF. DNA for the CDR3: TGTGCCAGTAGTATACGGGGGGGAGGCTACACCTTC.